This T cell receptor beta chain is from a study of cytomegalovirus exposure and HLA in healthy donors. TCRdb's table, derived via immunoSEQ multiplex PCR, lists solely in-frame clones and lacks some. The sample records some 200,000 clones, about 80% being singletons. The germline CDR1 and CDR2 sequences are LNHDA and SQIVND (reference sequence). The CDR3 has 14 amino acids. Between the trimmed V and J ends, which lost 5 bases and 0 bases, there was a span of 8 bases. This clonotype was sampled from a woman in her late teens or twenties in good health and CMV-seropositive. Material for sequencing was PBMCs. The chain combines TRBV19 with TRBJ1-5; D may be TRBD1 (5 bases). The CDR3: CASSGAYSNQPQHF. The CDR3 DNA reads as TGTGCCAGTAGTGGGGCCTATAGCAATCAGCCCCAGCATTTT.